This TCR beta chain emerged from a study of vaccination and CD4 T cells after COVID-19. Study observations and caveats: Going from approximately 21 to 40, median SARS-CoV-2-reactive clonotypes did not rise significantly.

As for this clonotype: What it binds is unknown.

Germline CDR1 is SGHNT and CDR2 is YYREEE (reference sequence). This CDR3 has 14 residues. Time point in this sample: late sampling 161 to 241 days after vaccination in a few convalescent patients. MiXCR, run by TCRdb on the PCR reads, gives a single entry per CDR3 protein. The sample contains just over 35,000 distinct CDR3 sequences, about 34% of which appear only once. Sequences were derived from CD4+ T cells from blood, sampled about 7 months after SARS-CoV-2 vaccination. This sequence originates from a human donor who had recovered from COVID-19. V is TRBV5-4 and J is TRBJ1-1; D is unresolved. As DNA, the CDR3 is TGTGCACTCTCTGCGTACACGCTGAACACTGAAGCTTTCTTT. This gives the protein CALSAYTLNTEAFF.